The 8 T cell receptor beta chains below were found in one sample sequenced in a study of blood T cells in healthy people across ages. Alongside a J-beta primer mix, a sample-barcoded 5' primer served in a second PCR lasting about 7 to 11 cycles. TCRdb fed the 5' RACE reads into MiXCR, producing one record per CDR3 protein. The table records more than 650,000 distinct CDR3 sequences, roughly 26% of them present only once. These data also featured in a second study, about T cells of mothers and their children.

Sequenced: blood. The source is a boy younger than 18 in good health.

This chain uses TRBV4-1 with TRBJ2-7; a possible D gene is TRBD1 (5 bases). The V gene lost 2 bases and the J gene lost 2 bases, with 10 bases spanning the gap. The CDR3 covers 14 residues. Germline V lookup: CDR1 MGHRA, CDR2 YSYEKL. The CDR3 nucleotides are TGCGCCAGCAGCCAATTAAAAGGGGCCTACGAGCAGTACTTC. It translates to CASSQLKGAYEQYF.

This sequence joins TRBV30 and TRBJ2-7, with 9 nucleotides matching TRBD2. The CDR3 runs 14 residues. The germline gives CDR1 GTSNPN, CDR2 SVGIG (reference sequence). After removal of 3 bases from V and 4 bases from J, the junction contained 7 bases not matched to a gene. In nucleotides, the CDR3 is TGTGCCTGGAGCCCGGGACTAGCTGAGTACGAGCAGTACTTC. This sequence encodes CAWSPGLAEYEQYF.

A note on this clonotype: Sequence at one end of the junction differs from germline and may be a read error. V gene TRBV3-1 combines with J gene TRBJ1-1; no firm D call. The CDR3 is 13 amino acids. The germline V gene encodes CDR1 LGHDT and CDR2 YNNKEL (reference sequence). The CDR3 spells CASSQRLGTEAFF. In nucleotides, the CDR3 is TGTGCTAGCAGCCAACGATTAGGGACTGAAGCTTTCTTT.

The chain links TRBV12-3 or TRBV12-4 to TRBJ1-2; the D gene is possibly TRBD1 (5 bases). Trimming removed 0 bases at V and 8 bases at J, with 10 bases between. The CDR3 spans 13 residues. CDR3 protein: CASSLAGVGGYTF. DNA of the CDR3: TGTGCCAGCAGTTTAGCAGGGGTCGGGGGCTACACCTTC.

The gene calls are TRBV7-9 and TRBJ1-2; 7 positions match TRBD1. CDR1 is SEHNR, CDR2 FQNEAQ, per germline (reference sequence). Losses at the gene ends were 5 bases for V and 4 bases for J; bases not matched to a gene: 7. The CDR3 sequence is 14 residues long. This chain's CDR3 is CASSGPGQSYGYTF. In DNA, the CDR3 is TGTGCCAGCAGCGGGCCGGGACAGAGCTATGGCTACACCTTC.

Here the CDR3 DNA reads TGCAGTGCTAGAGAAAGTCCAGGGTTCGTCGGCGAGCAGTACTTC. Translated: CSARESPGFVGEQYF. This sequence joins TRBV20-1 and TRBJ2-5, with D tentatively TRBD1 (5 bases). The J call may be incorrect, as the DNA end agrees better with TRBJ2-7. Germline lookup yields CDR1 DFQATT and CDR2 SNEGSKA (reference sequence). This CDR3 has 15 amino acids.

The chain recombines TRBV9 with TRBJ1-5; unclear D gene. Trimming cost V 3 bases and J 2 bases, with 12 bases left between them. The CDR3 contains 15 residues. Germline V gene data show CDR1 as SGDLS and CDR2 as YYNGEE. CDR3 loop: CASSAQGLGNQPQHF. The DNA of the CDR3 is TGTGCCAGCAGCGCCCAAGGGCTGGGCAATCAGCCCCAGCATTTT.

This clonotype has just a few counts. V gene TRBV10-3 combines with J gene TRBJ2-3; 9 bases map to TRBD2. Germline V lookup: CDR1 ENHRY, CDR2 SYGVKD. This CDR3 has 14 residues. V lost 10 bases and J lost 5; bases outside the gene matches: 10. The CDR3 DNA reads TGTGCCACCCCTCCTAGCGGGGTAAGAGATACGCAGTATTTT. Translation: CATPPSGVRDTQYF.